The next 21 T cell receptor beta chains were all read from a single sample in a study of blood T cell repertoires in COVID-19. Data came from immunoSEQ multiplex PCR; TCRdb stores just in-frame clones and leaves some out. The sample contains 110,000 to 150,000 clones, 80% to 90% of which appear only once. Input material: peripheral blood. Receptor source: a woman of 80 years or more with acute or convalescent COVID-19.

This clone was detected only a few times. The V call is TRBV24-1, the J call TRBJ2-3, with 9 bases aligning to TRBD2. J lost 5 bases, V lost 5 bases, and 7 bases had no gene match. The germline CDR1 and CDR2 sequences are KGHDR and SFDVKD. CDR3 length: 15 residues. The CDR3 nucleotides are TGTGCCACCAGTGCCGGCGGGGGGGCGATAGATACGCAGTATTTT. Residues: CATSAGGGAIDTQYF.

The gene calls are TRBV5-1 and TRBJ2-7; 9 nucleotides match TRBD1. Trimming took 0 bases from V and 7 from J; bases not matched to a gene: 8. The germline gives CDR1 SGHRS, CDR2 YFSETQ. The CDR3 extends over 15 amino acids. The DNA for the CDR3 is TGCGCCAGCAGCTTGGGAGGACAGGGGTTTGGGGAGCAGTACTTC. It yields the protein CASSLGGQGFGEQYF.

The J gene is TRBJ2-3, the V gene TRBV7-3, with D uncertain. Germline V gives CDR1 SGHTA, CDR2 FQGTGA. V dropped 3 bases and J dropped 5 bases, with 6 bases sitting between them. CDR3 length: 12 residues. The CDR3 DNA sequence: TGTGCCAGCAGCTTTTACAGAGATACGCAGTATTTT. It translates to CASSFYRDTQYF. The variable domain in full, with the rest retrieved from reference TRBV7-3 and TRBJ2-3, is GAGVSQTPSNKVTEKGKYVELRCDPISGHTALYWYRQSLGQGPEFLIYFQGTGAADDSGLPNDRFFAVRPEGSVSTLKIQRTERGDSAVYLCASSFYRDTQYFGPGTRLTVL.

The chain joins TRBV5-1 to TRBJ2-2; TRBD2 aligns across 10 bases. Germline V gene sequence: CDR1 SGHRS, CDR2 YFSETQ. Trimming took 3 bases from V and 1 from J; bases not matched to a gene: 3. The CDR3 extends over 16 amino acids. CDR3 DNA sequence: TGCGCCAGCAGCTCCCCTAGCGGGGGGAACACCGGGGAGCTGTTTTTT. Its protein is CASSSPSGGNTGELFF.

The rearrangement uses TRBV6-5 and TRBJ1-1; the D is unclear. CDR3 length: 11 amino acids. Germline CDR1 reads MNHEY; CDR2 reads SVGAGI. The V and J ends lost 2 bases and 10 bases respectively, with 8 bases between them. CDR3 DNA sequence: TGTGCCAGCAGTTACAGAGAGGGAGCTTTCTTT. Its protein product is CASSYREGAFF.

The chain combines TRBV4-1 with TRBJ1-6; D gene uncertain. V was shortened by 1 base and J by 8 bases, with 15 bases between the two germline ends. The germline CDR1 and CDR2 sequences are MGHRA and YSYEKL. This CDR3 is 16 amino acids long. The CDR3 region is CASSQGSLRRDSPLHF. The CDR3 region has the DNA TGCGCCAGCAGCCAAGGAAGTTTGCGTCGGGATTCACCCCTCCACTTT.

The rearrangement links TRBV7-9 to TRBJ1-2; 7 nucleotides agree with TRBD1. There are 12 residues in the CDR3. V dropped 5 bases and J dropped 6; count of bases not matched to a gene: 3. Germline CDR1 SEHNR, CDR2 FQNEAQ (reference sequence). CDR3 DNA sequence: TGTGCCAGCAGCAGACAGGGAAATGGCTACACCTTC. This sequence encodes CASSRQGNGYTF. The whole variable domain, remainder taken from reference TRBV7-9 and TRBJ1-2, is DTGVSQNPRHKITKRGQNVTFRCDPISEHNRLYWYRQTLGQGPEFLTYFQNEAQLEKSRLLSDRFSAERPKGSFSTLEIQRTEQGDSAMYLCASSRQGNGYTFGSGTRLTVV.

The chain is built from TRBV3-1 (or the pseudogene TRBV3-2) and TRBJ1-1; tentatively, D is TRBD1 (5 bases). V shed 5 bases and J shed 4 bases, with 14 bases lying between them. The CDR3 spans 14 residues. Germline CDR1 reads LGHDT; CDR2 reads YNNKEL (reference sequence). The CDR3 here is CASSSLRGGTEAFF. CDR3 bases: TGTGCCAGCAGCTCGCTTCGGGGGGGCACTGAAGCTTTCTTT.

This clone showed up just once. The identical CDR3 is also encoded by other nucleotide sequences in the sample. CDR3 nucleotide sequence: TGTGCCAGCAGCTTGAGAAGCGGCACAGATACGCAGTATTTT. Translating it yields CASSLRSGTDTQYF. The chain recombines TRBV5-4 with TRBJ2-3; the D is unclear. From germline, CDR1 is SGHNT and CDR2 YYREEE (reference sequence). This CDR3 is 14 amino acids long. V lost 1 base and J lost 1, with 7 bases in between. Supplemented by reference TRBV5-4 and TRBJ2-3, the full variable domain reads ETGVTQSPTHLIKTRGQQVTLRCSSQSGHNTVSWYQQALGQGPQFIFQYYREEENGRGNFPPRFSGLQFPNYSSELNVNALELDDSALYLCASSLRSGTDTQYFGPGTRLTVL.

This chain links TRBV5-1 with TRBJ2-5, with 11 nucleotides matching TRBD2. Losses at the gene ends were 1 base for V and 2 bases for J; bases not matched to a gene: 4. The germline CDR1 and CDR2 sequences are SGHRS and YFSETQ. The CDR3 has 16 residues. CDR3 sequence reads: CASSLSSGGTQETQYF. The CDR3, as DNA: TGCGCCAGCAGCTTGTCTAGCGGGGGGACTCAAGAGACCCAGTACTTC. Variable domain in full (rest from reference TRBV5-1 and TRBJ2-5): KAGVTQTPRYLIKTRGQQVTLSCSPISGHRSVSWYQQTPGQGLQFLFEYFSETQRNKGNFPGRFSGRQFSNSRSEMNVSTLELGDSALYLCASSLSSGGTQETQYFGPGTRLLVL.

This rearrangement joins TRBV6-5 to TRBJ1-1; D is perhaps TRBD1 (5 bases). The CDR3 covers 13 residues. The ends were cut back, 5 bases at V and 3 bases at J, with 10 bases in the middle. Germline-derived CDR1 and CDR2 are MNHEY and SVGAGI. As DNA, the CDR3 is TGTGCCAGCAGTCCCCAGGGATACACTGAAGCTTTCTTT. It codes for CASSPQGYTEAFF.

This chain connects TRBV21-1 to TRBJ1-2. TRBV21-1 has pseudogene status. The CDR3 loop spans 15 amino acids. CDR3 sequence reads: CASSNLGVYNYGYTF. CDR3 in DNA: TGTGCCAGCAGCAATCTCGGGGTTTATAACTATGGCTACACCTTC.

About this clone itself: Other nucleotide sequences from this sample produce the same CDR3. The rearrangement uses TRBV18 and TRBJ1-2; 9 bases map to TRBD1. CDR3 length: 13 amino acids. V shed 3 bases, J shed 6 bases, and the junction held 2 bases outside the gene matches. Germline V gene sequence: CDR1 KGHSH, CDR2 LQKENI. The CDR3 DNA follows: TGTGCCAGCTCACCCGGGACAGGGAATGGCTACACCTTC. It encodes CASSPGTGNGYTF. The full variable domain, completed using reference TRBV18 and TRBJ1-2, is NAGVMQNPRHLVRRRGQEARLRCSPMKGHSHVYWYRQLPEEGLKFMVYLQKENIIDESGMPKERFSAEFPKEGPSILRIQQVVRGDSAAYFCASSPGTGNGYTFGSGTRLTVV.

The CDR3 here is CASTGTGAIPGELFF. CDR3 in DNA: TGTGCCAGCACTGGGACAGGGGCCATTCCCGGGGAGCTGTTTTTT. This rearrangement joins TRBV6-5 to TRBJ2-2, with 10 nucleotides matching TRBD1. This CDR3 has 15 amino acids. Germline V gives CDR1 MNHEY, CDR2 SVGAGI. The V and J ends lost 7 bases and 6 bases, in that order; junction bases with no gene match: 8.

CDR3 amino acids: CAWRRTENSPLHF. The CDR3 nucleotides are TGTGCCTGGAGACGGACAGAGAATTCACCCCTCCACTTT. The rearrangement joins TRBV30 to TRBJ1-6, with D maybe TRBD1 (6 bases). Germline values: CDR1 GTSNPN, CDR2 SVGIG (reference sequence). V was pared by 3 bases and J by 7 bases, with 10 bases between. CDR3 length: 13 amino acids.

The V and J genes are TRBV19 and TRBJ2-3; tentative D call: TRBD2 (6 bases). Trimming left V 1 base short and J 1 base short, with 12 bases between. CDR1 is LNHDA, CDR2 SQIVND, per germline (reference sequence). The CDR3 length is 16 residues. CDR3 coding DNA: TGTGCCAGTAGTATAGTGGCTTCTAGCGGCACAGATACGCAGTATTTT. Its protein product is CASSIVASSGTDTQYF.

The sample holds one count of this clone. The chain employs TRBV12-3 or TRBV12-4 and TRBJ1-2; tentatively, D is TRBD1 (5 bases). Trimming removed 4 bases at V and 5 bases at J, with 5 bases between. The CDR3 consists of 11 residues. The CDR3 region is CASSSGYGYTF. The DNA of the CDR3 is TGTGCCAGCAGTTCAGGGTATGGCTACACCTTC.

Only one count was recorded for this clone. CDR3 nucleotide sequence: TGTGCCAGCAGCTCTACAGGGGATCAGCCCCAGCATTTT. Its protein product is CASSSTGDQPQHF. The chain recombines TRBV7-9 with TRBJ1-5; 7 positions match TRBD1. With 4 bases clipped from V and 5 bases from J, the junction kept 2 bases outside the gene matches. CDR1 and CDR2 (germline): SEHNR, FQNEAQ (reference sequence). The CDR3 spans 13 residues.

This clone came up a few times. This chain uses TRBV19 with TRBJ1-5; unclear D gene. Germline V gives CDR1 LNHDA, CDR2 SQIVND (reference sequence). Trimming removed 7 bases from V and 1 base from J, with 11 bases in between. The CDR3 spans 14 residues. CDR3 region: CASTIVESNQPQHF. CDR3 coding DNA: TGTGCCAGTACAATCGTGGAGAGCAATCAGCCCCAGCATTTT.

The J gene is TRBJ1-2, the V gene TRBV3-1 (or the pseudogene TRBV3-2); 7 bases are shared with TRBD1. J lost 4 bases, V lost 0 bases, and 5 bases had no gene match. CDR1 LGHDT and CDR2 YNNKEL come from the germline V gene (reference sequence). The CDR3 spans 15 residues. CDR3 nucleotides: TGTGCCAGCAGCCAAGAAGAACAGGGGATCTATGGCTACACCTTC. Translated: CASSQEEQGIYGYTF.

This chain joins TRBV19 and TRBJ1-5; TRBD1 aligns across 9 bases. The CDR3 contains 16 residues. Germline lookup yields CDR1 LNHDA and CDR2 SQIVND (reference sequence). The ends lost 5 bases at V and 1 base at J; junction bases unmatched: 6. The CDR3 reads CASSPRDRVSNQPQHF. The CDR3 DNA sequence: TGTGCCAGTAGTCCCCGGGACAGGGTGAGCAATCAGCCCCAGCATTTT.